This T cell receptor beta chain was captured in a study of response to subunit inactivated influenza vaccine. Study-wide results and limits: It was suggested by the authors that few new T cells are recruited by each seasonal influenza vaccination.

MiXCR, applied by TCRdb to the RT-PCR reads, yields one record per CDR3 protein. The sample yields more than 700,000 distinct CDR3 sequences, 21% seen once. On this clonotype: Its cognate antigen is unknown.

V shed 0 bases, J shed 0 bases, and the junction held 3 bases outside the gene matches. The CDR3 consists of 16 residues. Germline CDR1 and CDR2: SGHRS and YFSETQ. The material sequenced was PBMCs from blood, taken more than 4 days after vaccination. The receptor was isolated from a man aged 45-65 years who received an inactivated influenza vaccine. The rearrangement joins TRBV5-1 to TRBJ2-3; TRBD1 matches 8 bases. The CDR3 DNA reads TGCGCCAGCAGCTTGGGGGACAGGTTAAGCACAGATACGCAGTATTTT. As protein: CASSLGDRLSTDTQYF.